One and the same sample provided the 25 T cell receptor beta chains below, sequenced in a study of shared clonotypes between healthy human individuals. Libraries were prepared by immunoSEQ multiplex PCR; TCRdb keeps only in-frame clonotypes and omits some of them. Among fewer than 2.5 million clones listed, over 85% were seen once. Sequencing was done on a sample of naive CD4+ T cells from PBMCs. As for subset: CD45RA+ positively selected. Every receptor here comes from a young man in good health. Some clones in this sample may be carry-over from other donors' samples.

The chain joins TRBV6-5 to TRBJ2-7, with 10 bases identical to TRBD1. After removal of 4 bases from V and 6 bases from J, the junction contained 12 bases not matched to a gene. CDR3 size: 16 residues. Per germline, CDR1 MNHEY and CDR2 SVGAGI. The CDR3 nucleotides are TGTGCCAGCAGTTCGACAGGGGGCTTTCTAGGTAGCGAGCAGTACTTC. Translation: CASSSTGGFLGSEQYF.

This clone was picked up one time. The V gene is TRBV5-4, the J gene TRBJ1-2, with 10 bases identical to TRBD1. Germline assignment: CDR1 SGHNT and CDR2 YYREEE (reference sequence). The CDR3 runs to 18 residues. V shed 3 bases, J shed 8 bases, and the junction held 19 bases outside the gene matches. For the CDR3, the DNA is TGTGCCAGCAGCTCAAATCGGGACAGGGGACACCTCGTTGGAGGCTACACCTTC. Protein: CASSSNRDRGHLVGGYTF. Using reference TRBV5-4 and TRBJ1-2 for the parts outside the CDR3, the full variable domain is ETGVTQSPTHLIKTRGQQVTLRCSSQSGHNTVSWYQQALGQGPQFIFQYYREEENGRGNFPPRFSGLQFPNYSSELNVNALELDDSALYLCASSSNRDRGHLVGGYTFGSGTRLTVV.

Notes on this clone: Other DNA sequences in this specimen translate into the identical CDR3. The gene calls are TRBV5-1 and TRBJ2-3; 10 bases map to TRBD2. Germline V gene data show CDR1 as SGHRS and CDR2 as YFSETQ. The CDR3 sequence is 16 residues long. Trimming cost V 1 base and J 0 bases; bases outside gene matches: 2. CDR3 coding DNA: TGCGCCAGCAGCTTGAGGACTAGCGGTAGCACAGATACGCAGTATTTT. This sequence encodes CASSLRTSGSTDTQYF.

Comment on this clone: The same CDR3 is also encoded by other DNA sequences in this sample. The chain has TRBV7-6 and TRBJ2-5; D is undetermined. V shed 3 bases and J shed 5 bases, with 1 base lying between them. The CDR3 sequence is 10 residues long. Germline V gene lookup returns CDR1 SGHVS and CDR2 FNYEAQ. The CDR3 loop is CASSLETQYF. CDR3 coding DNA: TGTGCCAGCAGCTTGGAGACCCAGTACTTC.

Turning to this clone: Other DNA variants within this sample encode the same CDR3. This chain links TRBV18 with TRBJ1-3, with D perhaps TRBD1 (5 bases). Trimming pared 4 bases from V and 1 base from J, leaving 5 bases between. The length of the CDR3 is 13 residues. Germline V gene data show CDR1 as KGHSH and CDR2 as LQKENI. CDR3 DNA sequence: TGTGCCAGCTCACAGGGGTCTGGAAACACCATATATTTT. Translated, it gives CASSQGSGNTIYF.

J is TRBJ2-1 and V is TRBV18; TRBD2 aligns across 11 bases. CDR3 length equals 16 residues. Looked up from germline, CDR1 is KGHSH and CDR2 is LQKENI. With V trimmed by 3 bases and J by 6 bases, 7 bases remained unmatched. For the CDR3, the DNA is TGTGCCAGCTCACCCTTAGCGGGAGGGCTGCTCAATGAGCAGTTCTTC. Translated: CASSPLAGGLLNEQFF. Variable domain in full (rest from reference TRBV18 and TRBJ2-1): NAGVMQNPRHLVRRRGQEARLRCSPMKGHSHVYWYRQLPEEGLKFMVYLQKENIIDESGMPKERFSAEFPKEGPSILRIQQVVRGDSAAYFCASSPLAGGLLNEQFFGPGTRLTVL.

This clone was seen only once. The chain has TRBV18 and TRBJ2-5; D gene unclear. Germline lookup yields CDR1 KGHSH and CDR2 LQKENI. V lost 5 bases and J 1 base, leaving 14 bases between the germline ends. This CDR3 is 15 amino acids long. The CDR3 reads CASSWPVRAQETQYF. The CDR3 DNA reads TGTGCCAGCTCATGGCCAGTTCGCGCCCAAGAGACCCAGTACTTC.

CDR3 sequence reads: CASSFGGGTYEQYF. The CDR3 DNA is TGTGCCAGCAGCTTCGGCGGAGGGACCTACGAGCAGTACTTC. The chain joins TRBV5-8 to TRBJ2-7, with TRBD2 as a possible D gene (6 bases). CDR1 SGHTS and CDR2 YDEGEE come from the germline V gene. CDR3 length: 14 amino acids. The ends were cut back, 2 bases at V and 2 bases at J, with 11 bases in the middle.

In the case of this clone: The identical CDR3 is also encoded by other nucleotide sequences in the sample. The chain is built from TRBV6-5 and TRBJ1-1; TRBD1 agrees at 9 bases. The trim removed 2 bases at V and 1 base at J, leaving 2 bases unmatched. Germline CDR1 and CDR2: MNHEY and SVGAGI. This CDR3 spans 15 amino acids. The CDR3 loop is CASSYNRGPNTEAFF. CDR3 coding DNA: TGTGCCAGCAGTTACAACAGGGGGCCGAACACTGAAGCTTTCTTT.

About this clone itself: Other DNA sequences within the sample encode an identical CDR3. The chain joins TRBV2 to TRBJ2-7; D is ambiguous. The CDR3 loop spans 10 amino acids. From germline, CDR1 is SNHLY and CDR2 FYNNEI. V lost 6 bases, J lost 4 bases, and 4 bases lay in between. The CDR3 coding sequence is TGTGCCAGCAGAGCGTACGAGCAGTACTTC. Encoded protein: CASRAYEQYF.

On this clone: The same CDR3 can be traced to other DNA sequences in this sample. The gene calls are TRBV28 and TRBJ2-2, with D unclear. Germline loops: CDR1 MDHEN, CDR2 SYDVKM. Trimming took 3 bases from V and 4 from J, leaving 3 bases between them. The CDR3 runs 12 residues. The CDR3 DNA reads as TGTGCCAGCAGTTTGAGCACCGGGGAGCTGTTTTTT. Translation: CASSLSTGELFF.

With regard to this clone: Other DNA sequences in this sample translate to the same CDR3. This chain connects TRBV28 to TRBJ1-2, with D perhaps TRBD1 (6 bases). Trimming shortened V by 5 bases and J by 1 base, and 8 bases separated the two germline ends. Germline CDR1 reads MDHEN; CDR2 reads SYDVKM. The CDR3 sequence is 13 residues long. This chain's CDR3 is CASSPDSNYGYTF. CDR3 bases: TGTGCCAGCAGTCCGGACAGTAACTATGGCTACACCTTC.

V and J are TRBV7-2 and TRBJ2-7; 10 nucleotides match TRBD1. This CDR3 region has 14 residues. Trimming cost V 6 bases and J 9 bases; bases outside gene matches: 11. CDR1 SGHTA and CDR2 FQGNSA come from the germline V gene. CDR3 in amino acids: CASRAAGDRGAQYF. DNA of the CDR3: TGTGCCAGCAGAGCCGCCGGGGACAGGGGAGCGCAGTACTTC.

About this clone itself: At the DNA level, this CDR3 is encoded by other sequences in the same sample as well. The chain carries TRBV5-1 and TRBJ2-1; possibly TRBD1 or TRBD2 for D (5 bases each). In germline, CDR1 is SGHRS, CDR2 YFSETQ. The CDR3 consists of 16 residues. V was cut by 0 bases and J by 0 bases, with 10 bases left in between. This chain's CDR3 is CASSLAGTSSYNEQFF. CDR3 sequence (DNA): TGCGCCAGCAGCTTGGCCGGGACCAGCTCCTACAATGAGCAGTTCTTC.

V usage is TRBV29-1 and J usage is TRBJ1-3, with TRBD1 as a possible D gene (5 bases). The CDR3 loop spans 18 amino acids. V was pared by 3 bases and J by 0 bases, with 21 bases between. Per germline, CDR1 SQVTM and CDR2 ANQGSEA. CDR3 protein: CSVDLQTGTASSGNTIYF. Written as DNA, the CDR3 is TGCAGCGTTGACCTCCAGACCGGGACCGCGAGCTCTGGAAACACCATATATTTT.

This chain uses TRBV4-3 with TRBJ2-1, with unresolved D. CDR3 size: 15 residues. Germline CDR1 reads LGHNA; CDR2 reads YSLEER. V was trimmed by 4 bases and J by 0 bases, leaving 10 bases between them. The CDR3 region is CASSRQKGSYNEQFF. CDR3 sequence (DNA): TGCGCCAGCAGCCGCCAAAAGGGCTCCTACAATGAGCAGTTCTTC.

The V and J genes are TRBV7-9 and TRBJ2-7; 12 bases align to TRBD1. J gave up 5 bases and V 5 bases, and 4 bases lay outside the gene matches. The length of the CDR3 is 14 residues. Germline CDR1 reads SEHNR; CDR2 reads FQNEAQ (reference sequence). The DNA for the CDR3 is TGTGCCAGCAGCCCGGGACAGGGGGCCCACGAGCAGTACTTC. Its protein is CASSPGQGAHEQYF. Full variable domain (remainder filled in from reference TRBV7-9 and TRBJ2-7): DTGVSQNPRHKITKRGQNVTFRCDPISEHNRLYWYRQTLGQGPEFLTYFQNEAQLEKSRLLSDRFSAERPKGSFSTLEIQRTEQGDSAMYLCASSPGQGAHEQYFGPGTRLTVT.

This sequence joins TRBV19 and TRBJ1-1, with 7 positions matching TRBD1. Germline-derived CDR1 and CDR2 are LNHDA and SQIVND (reference sequence). Trimming at V came to 9 bases and at J to 6 bases, leaving 7 bases not matched to a gene. There are 12 residues in the CDR3. The DNA for the CDR3 is TGTGCCAGCAGAGACAGGGTCGCTGAAGCTTTCTTT. It encodes CASRDRVAEAFF.

CDR3 protein: CASSLVWQDSYEQYF. CDR3 nucleotides: TGTGCCAGCAGCTTAGTATGGCAGGATTCCTACGAGCAGTACTTC. The chain couples TRBV7-2 to TRBJ2-7; no clear D gene. Germline CDR1 reads SGHTA; CDR2 reads FQGNSA. V gave up 1 base and J gave up 1 base, with 11 bases separating them. CDR3 size: 15 residues.

The CDR3 sequence is CASSLEGGRQETQYF. Here the CDR3 DNA reads TGCGCCAGCAGCTTGGAGGGGGGACGTCAAGAGACCCAGTACTTC. V usage is TRBV5-1 and J usage is TRBJ2-5; D could derive from TRBD1 or TRBD2 (6 bases each). The CDR3 has 15 residues. The germline V gene encodes CDR1 SGHRS and CDR2 YFSETQ. Trimming pared 0 bases from V and 2 bases from J, leaving 11 bases between.

The chain links TRBV6-1 to TRBJ2-7, with 8 bases lining up with TRBD2. The ends lost 7 bases at V and 0 bases at J; junction bases unmatched: 2. In germline, CDR1 is MNHNS, CDR2 SASEGT. The CDR3 sequence is 13 residues long. The CDR3 nucleotides read TGTGCCAGCACCAGCGGGAGCTCCTACGAGCAGTACTTC. Translated: CASTSGSSYEQYF.

V gene TRBV6-1 combines with J gene TRBJ2-7, with TRBD1 identical over 8 bases. V trimming: 2 bases; J trimming: 5 bases; junction bases outside the gene matches: 5. The CDR3 runs 14 residues. From germline, CDR1 is MNHNS and CDR2 SASEGT. The CDR3, as DNA: TGTGCCAGCAGTGAAATCAGGGGGCCACACGAGCAGTACTTC. Translated: CASSEIRGPHEQYF.

This clone is a singleton in its sample. The rearrangement links TRBV28 to TRBJ1-6; tentatively, D is TRBD1 (6 bases). CDR1 is MDHEN and CDR2 is SYDVKM in the germline V gene. CDR3 size: 16 residues. Trimming shortened V by 5 bases and J by 10 bases, and 21 bases separated the two germline ends. DNA for the CDR3: TGTGCCAGCAGTCCCTTCCCACGGACAGCGATATCACCCCTCCACTTT. This sequence encodes CASSPFPRTAISPLHF.

This clone was recorded only once. Other nucleotide sequences in the sample specify the same CDR3. The rearrangement joins TRBV29-1 to TRBJ1-4; possibly TRBD1 for D (5 bases). Germline V CDR1 and CDR2: SQVTM, ANQGSEA. The V gene lost 3 bases and the J gene lost 6 bases, with 8 bases spanning the gap. The CDR3 sequence is 12 residues long. The CDR3 nucleotides are TGCAGCGTTGATAGGGGTGATGAAAAACTGTTTTTT. Translating it yields CSVDRGDEKLFF.

V and J are TRBV19 and TRBJ2-2; 9 bases line up with TRBD2. V shed 1 base and J 6 bases; nucleotides not matched to a gene: 6. The CDR3 loop spans 16 amino acids. Germline V gene sequence: CDR1 LNHDA, CDR2 SQIVND (reference sequence). The CDR3, as DNA: TGTGCCAGTAGTATAGGGGCTAGCGGGAAGGCCGGGGAGCTGTTTTTT. The encoded protein is CASSIGASGKAGELFF.